This is a list of T cell receptor beta chains from one sample in a study of T cells in Graves' hyperthyroidism and ophthalmopathy. Each CDR3 protein gets one entry after TCRdb re-called the multiplex PCR reads with MiXCR. The sample carries around 500,000 distinct CDR3 sequences, approximately 15% recorded once. Sequences were obtained from blood. These receptors were collected from a woman under 30 with Graves' hyperthyroidism. CDR3s include the opening cysteine and the closing phenylalanine or tryptophan. The order of the fields is clone size, D gene, V gene, J gene, CDR3 protein, CDR3 DNA. The D gene is left open where the match is weak. Clone sizes are given selectively: once, few, many, or a class where the clone is expanded.

size: many
D: NA
V: TRBV2
J: TRBJ1-1
CDR3: CASSGLAKPARTVSEAFF
DNA: TGTGCCAGCAGTGGGCTAGCAAAACCCGCGAGGACAGTCTCTGAAGCTTTCTTT

size: NA
D: NA
V: TRBV5-6
J: TRBJ2-3
CDR3: CASSLWQTSTDTQYF
DNA: TGTGCCAGCAGCTTGTGGCAAACCAGCACAGATACGCAGTATTTT

size: few
D: NA
V: TRBV7-9
J: TRBJ2-6
CDR3: CASSLTLGEASGANVLTF
DNA: TGTGCCAGCAGCTTGACCTTAGGGGAAGCCTCTGGGGCCAACGTCCTGACTTTC

size: many
D: NA
V: TRBV12-3/TRBV12-4
J: TRBJ2-1
CDR3: CASSPGDYNEQFF
DNA: TGTGCCAGCAGTCCAGGAGACTACAATGAGCAGTTCTTC

size: many
D: NA
V: TRBV7-8
J: TRBJ1-4
CDR3: CASSFEGAREKLFF
DNA: TGTGCCAGCAGCTTCGAAGGGGCAAGGGAAAAACTGTTTTTT

size: NA
D: NA
V: TRBV4-1
J: TRBJ1-5
CDR3: CASSQEGRAYQPQHF
DNA: TGCGCCAGCAGCCAAGAAGGCAGAGCTTATCAGCCCCAGCATTTT

size: NA
D: NA
V: TRBV28
J: TRBJ1-5
CDR3: CATVQRGYSNQPQHF
DNA: TGTGCCACCGTCCAGAGGGGATATAGCAATCAGCCCCAGCATTTT

size: few
D: NA
V: TRBV10-3
J: TRBJ1-2
CDR3: CAIRLDSGYTF
DNA: TGTGCCATTCGATTGGACTCGGGCTACACCTTC

size: many
D: TRBD2
V: TRBV24-1
J: TRBJ2-1
CDR3: CATSDSTSGRREQFF
DNA: TGTGCCACCAGTGATTCGACTAGCGGGAGACGAGAGCAGTTCTTC

size: NA
D: NA
V: TRBV18
J: TRBJ2-2
CDR3: CASSPYLRELFF
DNA: TGTGCCAGCTCACCATACTTACGGGAGCTGTTTTTT

size: many
D: TRBD1
V: TRBV7-8
J: TRBJ1-1
CDR3: CASSWGTDLNTEAFF
DNA: TGTGCCAGCAGCTGGGGGACAGACCTGAACACTGAAGCTTTCTTT

size: NA
D: NA
V: TRBV24-1
J: TRBJ1-2
CDR3: CATTPPGGAAFNYGYTF
DNA: TGTGCCACCACCCCCCCGGGAGGAGCGGCATTTAACTATGGCTACACCTTC

size: many
D: NA
V: TRBV11-2
J: TRBJ1-1
CDR3: CASSLSWTAEAFF
DNA: TGTGCCAGCAGCCTGAGCTGGACAGCTGAAGCTTTCTTT

size: many
D: TRBD2
V: TRBV5-1
J: TRBJ2-1
CDR3: CASSFPQSGSSYNEQFF
DNA: TGCGCCAGCAGCTTCCCCCAGAGCGGGAGCTCCTACAATGAGCAGTTCTTC

size: many
D: NA
V: TRBV13
J: TRBJ2-7
CDR3: CASSSRGRPYEQYF
DNA: TGTGCCAGCAGCTCCCGGGGGAGGCCCTACGAGCAGTACTTC

size: few
D: NA
V: TRBV3-1
J: TRBJ2-1
CDR3: CASSHTLRQHLLYNEQFF
DNA: TGTGCCAGCAGCCACACCCTCCGGCAGCACCTCCTATACAATGAGCAGTTCTTC

size: many
D: TRBD2
V: TRBV6-1
J: TRBJ2-1
CDR3: CASSVGPASGNNEQFF
DNA: TGTGCCAGCAGTGTCGGGCCGGCTAGCGGGAATAATGAGCAGTTCTTC

size: NA
D: TRBD2
V: TRBV14
J: TRBJ2-3
CDR3: CLSSQEVAGGTDTQYF
DNA: TGTCTCAGCAGCCAAGAGGTAGCGGGAGGCACAGATACGCAGTATTTT

size: NA
D: NA
V: TRBV7-3
J: TRBJ2-3
CDR3: CASSPKAGQLTDTQYF
DNA: TGTGCCAGCAGCCCCAAGGCGGGACAGCTCACAGATACGCAGTATTTT

size: few
D: NA
V: TRBV29-1
J: TRBJ1-5
CDR3: CSVVTGSNQPQHF
DNA: TGCAGCGTTGTGACGGGGAGCAATCAGCCCCAGCATTTT

size: many
D: NA
V: TRBV30
J: TRBJ1-2
CDR3: CASPRGAGTYGYTF
DNA: TGTGCCTCCCCTCGTGGGGCTGGAACCTATGGCTACACCTTC

size: NA
D: NA
V: TRBV6-1
J: TRBJ2-1
CDR3: CASSPPASRRWNEQFF
DNA: TGTGCCAGCAGTCCGCCAGCTAGCAGGAGGTGGAATGAGCAGTTCTTC

size: many
D: NA
V: TRBV5-1
J: TRBJ1-4
CDR3: CASTISWEVNEKLFF
DNA: TGCGCCAGCACCATATCTTGGGAGGTTAATGAAAAACTGTTTTTT

size: many
D: TRBD2
V: TRBV20-1
J: TRBJ2-1
CDR3: CSARDPGLAGGANSYNEQFF
DNA: TGCAGTGCTAGAGATCCAGGACTAGCGGGAGGAGCCAACTCCTACAATGAGCAGTTCTTC

size: NA
D: NA
V: TRBV11-2
J: TRBJ2-1
CDR3: CASSLAMRSYNEQFF
DNA: TGTGCCAGCAGCTTGGCCATGAGATCCTACAATGAGCAGTTCTTC

size: many
D: NA
V: TRBV6-1
J: TRBJ1-1
CDR3: CASSPKVLVRTEAFF
DNA: TGTGCCAGCAGTCCGAAAGTGCTGGTTCGAACTGAAGCTTTCTTT

size: few
D: TRBD2
V: TRBV4-1
J: TRBJ2-1
CDR3: CASSQVAGGTEQFF
DNA: TGCGCCAGCAGCCAAGTAGCGGGAGGGACTGAGCAGTTCTTC

size: many
D: NA
V: TRBV29-1
J: TRBJ1-1
CDR3: CSHGQRDTEAFF
DNA: TGCAGCCACGGACAGAGGGACACTGAAGCTTTCTTT

size: few
D: TRBD2
V: TRBV30
J: TRBJ2-5
CDR3: CAWTGPLAGEIKTQYF
DNA: TGTGCCTGGACCGGGCCACTAGCGGGAGAGATAAAGACCCAGTACTTC

size: many
D: NA
V: TRBV2
J: TRBJ2-3
CDR3: CASKGLSTDTQYF
DNA: TGTGCCAGCAAGGGGCTAAGCACAGATACGCAGTATTTT

size: many
D: TRBD1
V: TRBV6-1
J: TRBJ2-6
CDR3: CASSPRLGGSTSGANVLTF
DNA: TGTGCCAGCAGCCCTAGATTAGGGGGCTCCACCTCTGGGGCCAACGTCCTGACTTTC

size: many
D: TRBD2
V: TRBV19
J: TRBJ2-3
CDR3: CASSIYGGRPTDTQYF
DNA: TGTGCCAGTAGTATTTACGGCGGGAGGCCCACAGATACGCAGTATTTT

size: NA
D: NA
V: TRBV28
J: TRBJ2-7
CDR3: CASSRGVQYEQYF
DNA: TGTGCCAGCAGCAGGGGGGTCCAATACGAGCAGTACTTC

size: few
D: NA
V: TRBV19
J: TRBJ2-2
CDR3: CASSSAGTGELFF
DNA: TGTGCCAGTAGTTCAGCGGGCACCGGGGAGCTGTTTTTT

size: many
D: TRBD1
V: TRBV20-1
J: TRBJ2-3
CDR3: CSARDLGTGGGDTQYF
DNA: TGCAGTGCTAGAGATTTAGGGACAGGGGGCGGAGATACGCAGTATTTT

size: NA
D: NA
V: TRBV7-9
J: TRBJ2-1
CDR3: CASIKGVGDEQFF
DNA: TGTGCCAGCATCAAGGGGGTGGGAGATGAGCAGTTCTTC

size: many
D: NA
V: TRBV12-3/TRBV12-4
J: TRBJ2-3
CDR3: CASSSSGGTDTQYF
DNA: TGTGCCAGCAGTTCATCAGGGGGCACAGATACGCAGTATTTT

size: many
D: NA
V: TRBV10-3
J: TRBJ1-5
CDR3: CAISEGINQPQHF
DNA: TGTGCCATCAGTGAGGGGATTAATCAGCCCCAGCATTTT

size: many
D: NA
V: TRBV11-3
J: TRBJ2-2
CDR3: CASSLGATANTGELFF
DNA: TGTGCCAGCAGCTTAGGGGCGACTGCGAACACCGGGGAGCTGTTTTTT

size: many
D: TRBD1
V: TRBV3-1
J: TRBJ2-4
CDR3: CASSQRDRTKNIQYF
DNA: TGTGCCAGCAGCCAGAGGGACAGAACCAAAAACATTCAGTACTTC

size: NA
D: TRBD2
V: TRBV11-1
J: TRBJ2-3
CDR3: CASSLEQRGTDTQYF
DNA: TGTGCCAGCAGCTTAGAGCAGCGGGGGACAGATACGCAGTATTTT

size: many
D: NA
V: TRBV7-2
J: TRBJ2-7
CDR3: CASSLGRGLDYEQYF
DNA: TGTGCCAGCAGCTTAGGGAGGGGGCTGGACTACGAGCAGTACTTC

size: few
D: NA
V: TRBV6-1
J: TRBJ1-1
CDR3: CASSYGAGKEAFF
DNA: TGTGCCAGCAGCTATGGAGCGGGGAAGGAAGCTTTCTTT

size: NA
D: NA
V: TRBV14
J: TRBJ1-2
CDR3: CASSQEDSSANYGYTF
DNA: TGTGCCAGCAGCCAAGAAGACAGCTCAGCTAACTATGGCTACACCTTC

size: many
D: TRBD2
V: TRBV6-1
J: TRBJ2-7
CDR3: CASRRTSGGEQYF
DNA: TGTGCCAGCAGACGGACTAGCGGAGGCGAGCAGTACTTC

size: many
D: TRBD2
V: TRBV19
J: TRBJ2-1
CDR3: CASSTGLVTNEQFF
DNA: TGTGCCAGTAGTACGGGACTAGTAACGAATGAGCAGTTCTTC

size: many
D: NA
V: TRBV29-1
J: TRBJ2-2
CDR3: CSVGGGNTGELFF
DNA: TGCAGCGTTGGTGGTGGGAACACCGGGGAGCTGTTTTTT